This is a list of T cell receptor beta chains from one sample in a study of blood T cell repertoires in COVID-19. The data were produced by immunoSEQ multiplex PCR, yet TCRdb's version contains in-frame clones alone and is incomplete. The sample contains tens of thousands of clones, about four fifths of which appear only once. Sequencing was done on a sample of peripheral blood. These receptors were obtained from a woman of 80 years or more with acute or convalescent COVID-19. Both conserved end residues are part of each CDR3. Fields, in order: J gene, D gene, V gene, clone size, CDR3 protein, CDR3 DNA. The D gene is left open where the match is weak. A row's size may be missing; if present it is once, few, many or a size class.

J: TRBJ2-1
D: TRBD2
V: TRBV7-6
size: -
CDR3: CASSPQGLAGGHNEQFF
DNA: TGTGCCAGCAGCCCCCAGGGACTAGCGGGGGGCCATAATGAGCAGTTCTTC

J: TRBJ2-2
D: TRBD1
V: TRBV6-2/TRBV6-3
size: few
CDR3: CASSPAGTGFTGELFF
DNA: TGTGCCAGCAGTCCGGCAGGGACAGGGTTTACCGGGGAGCTGTTTTTT

J: TRBJ1-6
D: -
V: TRBV11-2
size: -
CDR3: CASSPQTGISPLHF
DNA: TGTGCCAGCAGCCCCCAGACAGGCATCTCACCCCTCCACTTT

J: TRBJ2-1
D: -
V: TRBV2
size: -
CDR3: CASRPASSSYNEQFF
DNA: TGTGCCAGCAGACCCGCTAGCAGCTCCTACAATGAGCAGTTCTTC

J: TRBJ2-2
D: -
V: TRBV5-1
size: -
CDR3: CASSSQVSGELFF
DNA: TGCGCCAGCAGCTCACAGGTTTCCGGGGAGCTGTTTTTT

J: TRBJ2-5
D: TRBD1
V: TRBV2
size: few
CDR3: CASTLRWLGQGTETQYF
DNA: TGTGCCAGCACCCTCCGATGGTTAGGACAGGGGACAGAGACCCAGTACTTC

J: TRBJ1-1
D: -
V: TRBV6-5
size: -
CDR3: CASEREAGTEAFF
DNA: TGTGCCAGCGAGAGGGAGGCAGGGACTGAAGCTTTCTTT

J: TRBJ2-7
D: TRBD2
V: TRBV11-2
size: -
CDR3: CASSLDKGLAGVREQYF
DNA: TGTGCCAGCAGCTTAGATAAGGGACTAGCGGGGGTGCGCGAGCAGTACTTC

J: TRBJ1-2
D: -
V: TRBV7-9
size: -
CDR3: CASSLGATDGYTF
DNA: TGTGCCAGCAGCTTAGGAGCAACAGATGGCTACACCTTC

J: TRBJ1-5
D: -
V: TRBV25-1
size: -
CDR3: CASSDPTPGQPQHF
DNA: TGTGCCAGCAGTGACCCGACGCCAGGACAGCCCCAGCATTTT

J: TRBJ1-1
D: -
V: TRBV7-2
size: once
CDR3: CASSSLRGTEAFF
DNA: TGTGCCAGCAGCTCCCTCAGGGGAACAGAAGCTTTCTTT

J: TRBJ2-2
D: -
V: TRBV18
size: -
CDR3: CASSPPRDPRAGELFF
DNA: TGTGCCAGCTCACCGCCCAGGGATCCACGGGCCGGGGAGCTGTTTTTT

J: TRBJ2-7
D: TRBD1
V: TRBV12-3/TRBV12-4
size: -
CDR3: CASSTTGDKQYF
DNA: TGTGCCAGCAGTACAACAGGGGACAAGCAGTACTTC

J: TRBJ1-5
D: -
V: TRBV6-1
size: -
CDR3: CASSGPGQPSGQPQHF
DNA: TGTGCCAGCAGTGGGCCGGGACAACCCTCGGGACAGCCCCAGCATTTT

J: TRBJ1-3
D: -
V: TRBV10-3
size: -
CDR3: CAIRPDYSGNTIYF
DNA: TGTGCCATCAGGCCCGACTACTCTGGAAACACCATATATTTT

J: TRBJ1-2
D: -
V: TRBV3-1/TRBV3-2
size: once
CDR3: CASSQEAGNYGYTF
DNA: TGTGCCAGCAGCCAAGAGGCAGGAAACTATGGCTACACCTTC

J: TRBJ2-6
D: -
V: TRBV6-2/TRBV6-3
size: once
CDR3: CASSLAGGANVLTF
DNA: TGTGCCAGCAGTTTAGCTGGTGGGGCCAACGTCCTGACTTTC

J: TRBJ2-1
D: TRBD1
V: TRBV5-1
size: once
CDR3: CASSLLGQGWNEQFF
DNA: TGCGCCAGCAGCTTGCTGGGACAGGGGTGGAATGAGCAGTTCTTC

J: TRBJ1-1
D: -
V: TRBV5-1
size: once
CDR3: CASSSLGGDPEAFF
DNA: TGCGCCAGCAGCTCTTTGGGGGGAGACCCTGAAGCTTTCTTT

J: TRBJ2-2
D: -
V: TRBV11-3
size: -
CDR3: CASSRDNQGELFF
DNA: TGTGCCAGCAGCCGCGACAACCAAGGGGAGCTGTTTTTT

J: TRBJ2-6
D: TRBD1
V: TRBV10-3
size: -
CDR3: CAISPDRAGANVLTF
DNA: TGTGCCATCAGCCCGGACAGGGCTGGGGCCAACGTCCTGACTTTC

J: TRBJ1-1
D: -
V: TRBV28
size: -
CDR3: CASSFLGGGSAPRRHTEAFF
DNA: TGTGCCAGCAGTTTTCTCGGGGGGGGGTCGGCCCCCCGGCGACACACTGAAGCTTTCTTT

J: TRBJ1-6
D: -
V: TRBV10-3
size: once
CDR3: CAISESSRGSYNSPLHF
DNA: TGTGCCATCAGTGAGTCCTCTCGGGGCTCCTATAATTCACCCCTCCACTTT

J: TRBJ2-1
D: -
V: TRBV7-9
size: -
CDR3: CASSLWGTAKGNNEQFF
DNA: TGTGCCAGCAGCTTATGGGGCACGGCGAAGGGAAACAATGAGCAGTTCTTC

J: TRBJ1-4
D: -
V: TRBV5-1
size: -
CDR3: CASSPQGGNEKLFF
DNA: TGCGCCAGCAGCCCACAAGGGGGTAATGAAAAACTGTTTTTT